Listed here are 32 T cell receptor beta chains from one sample, sequenced in a study of T cells in Graves' hyperthyroidism and ophthalmopathy. Using RNA transcripts as the source, TCR beta CDR3 regions were amplified. TCR CDR3 underwent first-round RT-PCR with the HTBI primer set. TCRdb called the multiplex PCR reads again in MiXCR, with one record for every CDR3 protein. The sample lists 500,000 or so distinct CDR3 sequences; about 16% were seen once. Sequenced: blood. These TCRs come from a woman aged 25 to 39 with Graves' ophthalmopathy.

This chain connects TRBV28 to TRBJ1-2; weak D call: TRBD1 (6 bases). CDR3 length: 16 amino acids. The germline V and J ends were trimmed by 7 bases and 3 bases, with 21 bases remaining between them. The germline CDR1 and CDR2 sequences are MDHEN and SYDVKM. DNA of the CDR3: TGTGCCAGCAAAACACGCACAGGGTGGGGGGACTATGGCTACACCTTC. Translating gives CASKTRTGWGDYGYTF.

V gene TRBV6-1 combines with J gene TRBJ1-6, with 7 bases fitting TRBD1. V was clipped by 6 bases and J by 6 bases; unmatched bases: 5. From germline, CDR1 is MNHNS and CDR2 SASEGT. This CDR3 spans 14 amino acids. The CDR3 spells CASREQGFNSPLHF. As DNA, the CDR3 is TGTGCCAGCAGAGAACAGGGGTTTAATTCACCCCTCCACTTT.

This clonotype was detected ten times or more. J is TRBJ2-3 and V is TRBV28; a weak D match, TRBD1 (6 bases). The length of the CDR3 is 14 residues. In germline, CDR1 is MDHEN, CDR2 SYDVKM. The V end lost 3 bases, the J end lost 6 bases, and 13 bases lay between the germline ends. The CDR3 nucleotides read TGTGCCAGCAGTTTCTCTCTTACAGGGGATACGCAGTATTTT. Amino acids: CASSFSLTGDTQYF.

This clonotype was seen many times. The chain links TRBV30 to TRBJ2-1, with a possible D match to TRBD2 (5 bases). V was trimmed by 5 bases and J by 7 bases, leaving 12 bases between them. CDR3 size: 12 residues. Germline assignment: CDR1 GTSNPN and CDR2 SVGIG (reference sequence). The CDR3 DNA reads TGTGCCTGGGGAGGTCGGCATAATGAGCAGTTCTTC. Translating gives CAWGGRHNEQFF.

Only a few counts were recorded for this clonotype. CDR3 nucleotides: TGCAGTGTCCCACCCGGGACAGGTCCCCCAGAGACCCAGTACTTC. It yields the protein CSVPPGTGPPETQYF. This chain connects TRBV20-1 to TRBJ2-5; 8 bases are shared with TRBD1. V shed 7 bases and J 4 bases; nucleotides not matched to a gene: 14. The CDR3 is 15 amino acids. Germline CDR1 is DFQATT and CDR2 is SNEGSKA (reference sequence).

As for this clonotype: This clone may be a read error of a much larger clone one base away. The chain links TRBV11-2 to TRBJ2-3; the match to TRBD2 covers 8 bases. This CDR3 spans 17 amino acids. CDR1 and CDR2 (germline): SGHAT, FQNNGV. The V gene end was trimmed by 5 bases and the J gene end by 4 bases; junction bases not matched to a gene: 14. CDR3 DNA: TGTGCCAGCAGCGGGCGTGTGCTAGCGGGCACCGCAGATACGCAGTATTTT. Residues: CASSGRVLAGTADTQYF.

This clonotype was picked up many times. The chain couples TRBV2 to TRBJ2-1, with unresolved D. V shed 8 bases and J shed 2 bases, with 10 bases lying between them. This CDR3 is built from 13 residues. Germline CDR1 and CDR2: SNHLY and FYNNEI. CDR3 in amino acids: CASRPTPYNEQFF. CDR3 DNA sequence: TGTGCCAGCCGACCGACCCCCTACAATGAGCAGTTCTTC.

This clonotype was seen repeatedly, ten times or more. This chain uses TRBV11-2 with TRBJ2-1, with TRBD2 as a possible D gene (6 bases). V lost 0 bases to trimming and J lost 2 bases, with 8 bases between them. From germline, CDR1 is SGHAT and CDR2 FQNNGV. The CDR3 length is 15 residues. The CDR3 region is CASSLEAGPYNEQFF. The CDR3 coding sequence is TGTGCCAGCAGCTTAGAAGCGGGCCCCTACAATGAGCAGTTCTTC. Together with reference TRBV11-2 and TRBJ2-1, the CDR3 gives the full variable domain: EAGVAQSPRYKIIEKRQSVAFWCNPISGHATLYWYQQILGQGPKLLIQFQNNGVVDDSQLPKDRFSAERLKGVDSTLKIQPAKLEDSAVYLCASSLEAGPYNEQFFGPGTRLTVL.

The chain combines TRBV7-2 with TRBJ2-2; 11 bases match TRBD2. The CDR3 is 17 residues long. The ends lost 5 bases at V and 2 bases at J; junction bases unmatched: 7. From germline, CDR1 is SGHTA and CDR2 FQGNSA. The CDR3, as DNA: TGTGCCAGCAGCCACCGGACTAGCGGGTTCAACACCGGGGAGCTGTTTTTT. Translation: CASSHRTSGFNTGELFF.

The gene calls are TRBV20-1 and TRBJ2-3; TRBD1 matches 7 bases. The V segment lost 6 bases and the J segment 0 bases; nucleotides outside the gene matches: 6. The CDR3 is made up of 14 amino acids. Looked up from germline, CDR1 is DFQATT and CDR2 is SNEGSKA (reference sequence). Written as DNA, the CDR3 is TGCAGTGCGAGACAGGGCAAGAGCACAGATACGCAGTATTTT. Its translation: CSARQGKSTDTQYF.

The rearrangement uses TRBV19 and TRBJ2-5; D uncertain. From germline, CDR1 is LNHDA and CDR2 SQIVND (reference sequence). V gave up 4 bases and J gave up 1 base, with 10 bases separating them. This CDR3 has 14 amino acids. DNA for the CDR3: TGTGCCAGTAGTAAAAAGGGTGGCCAAGAGACCCAGTACTTC. This translates into CASSKKGGQETQYF.

Ten or more counts support this clonotype. CDR3 sequence reads: CSARDQTGSGYTF. CDR3 coding DNA: TGCAGTGCTAGAGATCAAACAGGGTCCGGCTACACCTTC. This sequence joins TRBV20-1 and TRBJ1-2; the D gene is possibly TRBD1 (6 bases). The germline CDR1 and CDR2 sequences are DFQATT and SNEGSKA (reference sequence). This CDR3 is 13 amino acids long. Trimming left V 0 bases short and J 8 bases short, with 13 bases between.

This clonotype has at least ten counts. The rearrangement joins TRBV20-1 to TRBJ2-5, with TRBD2 matching over 10 bases. The CDR3 loop spans 12 amino acids. V lost 6 bases to trimming and J lost 12 bases; unmatched junction nucleotides: 10. Germline V gene data show CDR1 as DFQATT and CDR2 as SNEGSKA (reference sequence). The CDR3 sequence is CSARTSGGGKYF. CDR3 DNA sequence: TGCAGTGCAAGGACTAGCGGAGGGGGGAAGTACTTC.

The CDR3 reads CASRRRGWDTEAFF. Written as DNA, the CDR3 is TGTGCCAGCAGGCGACGGGGGTGGGACACTGAAGCTTTCTTT. The chain combines TRBV28 with TRBJ1-1, with D maybe TRBD1 (5 bases). CDR3 length: 14 amino acids. Per the germline V gene, CDR1 is MDHEN and CDR2 is SYDVKM. Trimming took 6 bases from V and 3 from J, leaving 14 bases between them.

This clonotype was seen ten or more times. The chain is built from TRBV28 and TRBJ1-1; possible D gene TRBD1, 5 bases. The V gene lost 4 bases and the J gene lost 4 bases, with 16 bases spanning the gap. The length of the CDR3 is 15 residues. CDR1 is MDHEN, CDR2 SYDVKM, per germline. CDR3 amino acids: CASSSASFGGTEAFF. CDR3 nucleotides: TGTGCCAGCAGTTCTGCCAGTTTTGGGGGCACTGAAGCTTTCTTT.

A few counts support this clonotype. The rearrangement uses TRBV27 and TRBJ1-5; 7 nucleotides agree with TRBD1. This CDR3 contains 13 residues. The junction had 3 bases not matched to a gene; V was cut back by 0 bases and J by 10 bases. CDR1 is MNHEY and CDR2 is SMNVEV in the germline V gene (reference sequence). The chain's CDR3 is CASSLSDRSPQHF. In nucleotides, the CDR3 is TGTGCCAGCAGTTTATCGGACAGGAGTCCCCAGCATTTT.

This clonotype was observed a few times. The chain is built from TRBV29-1 and TRBJ1-5, with 7 bases that match TRBD1. Germline CDR1 SQVTM, CDR2 ANQGSEA. J was trimmed by 0 bases and V by 6 bases; bases with no gene match: 5. This CDR3 spans 14 amino acids. The CDR3 loop is CSVGTVDSNQPQHF. The DNA of the CDR3 is TGCAGCGTGGGGACAGTCGATAGCAATCAGCCCCAGCATTTT.

A note on this clonotype: A single base separates this from a much larger clone, so it may be a read error. The chain combines TRBV18 with TRBJ1-4, with D maybe TRBD1 (5 bases). V dropped 5 bases and J dropped 7 bases, with 20 bases sitting between them. Germline lookup yields CDR1 KGHSH and CDR2 LQKENI. CDR3 length equals 16 residues. CDR3 protein: CASSSGPRAIREKLFF. The DNA for the CDR3 is TGTGCCAGCTCATCAGGACCCAGGGCAATACGTGAAAAACTGTTTTTT.

This clonotype was picked up many times. This chain joins TRBV28 and TRBJ2-1; TRBD2 might be the D (5 bases). This CDR3 is 14 amino acids long. The V and J ends lost 6 bases and 9 bases respectively, with 18 bases between them. Germline CDR1 reads MDHEN; CDR2 reads SYDVKM. CDR3 nucleotides: TGTGCCAGCAGCCGGGATAGTCACGAGGCTGAGCAGTTCTTC. It specifies CASSRDSHEAEQFF.

The chain is built from TRBV19 and TRBJ2-7; D possibly corresponds to TRBD2 (5 bases). The ends were cut back, 6 bases at V and 2 bases at J, with 14 bases in the middle. Germline V CDR1 and CDR2: LNHDA, SQIVND (reference sequence). This CDR3 spans 14 amino acids. The CDR3 region is CASRLNGGTYEQYF. The CDR3 DNA reads TGTGCCAGTAGATTGAACGGAGGTACCTACGAGCAGTACTTC.

Many counts were recorded for this clonotype. The chain couples TRBV20-1 to TRBJ2-7, with D tentatively TRBD2 (5 bases). The CDR3 is 16 amino acids. Germline CDR1 is DFQATT and CDR2 is SNEGSKA (reference sequence). Trimming shortened V by 3 bases and J by 2 bases, and 20 bases separated the two germline ends. The CDR3 protein is CSASTLASPRAYEQYF. CDR3 sequence (DNA): TGCAGTGCTAGTACTTTAGCTAGCCCTCGGGCCTACGAGCAGTACTTC.

This clonotype was seen ten or more times. CDR3 region: CSVYNSSNQPQHF. DNA of the CDR3: TGCAGTGTTTATAATAGTAGCAATCAGCCCCAGCATTTT. V and J are TRBV20-1 and TRBJ1-5; D not certain. V lost 7 bases to trimming and J lost 0 bases, with 10 bases between them. This CDR3 has 13 residues. The germline gives CDR1 DFQATT, CDR2 SNEGSKA (reference sequence).

At least ten counts were recorded for this clonotype. The chain employs TRBV6-1 and TRBJ2-7, with D tentatively TRBD1 (6 bases). CDR3 length: 13 amino acids. Trimming took 6 bases from V and 4 from J, leaving 13 bases between them. Germline loops: CDR1 MNHNS, CDR2 SASEGT. CDR3 sequence (DNA): TGTGCCAGCAGAGCCCTTAGGGGGTACGAGCAGTACTTC. Protein product: CASRALRGYEQYF.

The rearrangement joins TRBV29-1 to TRBJ2-5; D possibly corresponds to TRBD2 (6 bases). CDR1 and CDR2 from the germline V gene are SQVTM and ANQGSEA. The CDR3 contains 12 residues. V was pared by 7 bases and J by 4 bases, with 13 bases between. The CDR3, as DNA: TGCAGCGCCGGGGACTCCTCAGAGACCCAGTACTTC. As protein: CSAGDSSETQYF.

The sample holds many counts of this clonotype. The V and J genes are TRBV18 and TRBJ2-7; TRBD1 might be the D (5 bases). The CDR3 is made up of 14 amino acids. Between the trimmed V and J ends, which lost 0 bases and 9 bases, there was a span of 15 bases. Per the germline V gene, CDR1 is KGHSH and CDR2 is LQKENI. The CDR3 loop reads CASSPPAGSTRQYF. Written as DNA, the CDR3 is TGTGCCAGCTCACCACCGGCAGGGTCTACGAGGCAGTACTTC.

This clonotype has at least ten counts. The chain uses TRBV20-1 and TRBJ2-3; TRBD2 matches 9 bases. This CDR3 has 14 amino acids. CDR1 and CDR2 from the germline V gene are DFQATT and SNEGSKA (reference sequence). The trim removed 2 bases at V and 5 bases at J, leaving 5 bases unmatched. The CDR3: CSARRSGSRDTQYF. CDR3 in DNA: TGCAGTGCTAGACGTAGCGGGAGTAGAGATACGCAGTATTTT.

On this clonotype: A much larger clonotype is one base distant, so this may be a read error. This chain joins TRBV12-3 or TRBV12-4 and TRBJ2-1; 7 bases are a match to TRBD2. The CDR3 is 14 residues long. After removal of 7 bases from V and 5 bases from J, the junction contained 8 bases not matched to a gene. CDR3 nucleotide sequence: TGTGCCAGCACACTAGTGGGAGGGAACAATGAGCAGTTCTTC. It translates to CASTLVGGNNEQFF.

This clonotype was seen a few times. The V and J genes are TRBV6-1 and TRBJ1-2; D is perhaps TRBD1 (5 bases). The germline gives CDR1 MNHNS, CDR2 SASEGT. V lost 1 base and J lost 6, with 6 bases in between. The CDR3 runs to 12 residues. CDR3 nucleotide sequence: TGTGCCAGCAGTGAAGGGGGCAATGGCTACACCTTC. Translation gives CASSEGGNGYTF.

This clonotype was counted many times. The chain carries TRBV11-3 and TRBJ2-2, with no clear D. Trimming took 8 bases from V and 0 from J, leaving 13 bases between them. This CDR3 has 15 amino acids. CDR1 and CDR2 from the germline V gene are SGHNT and YENEEA. This CDR3 is CASSPGIPNTGELFF. The CDR3, as DNA: TGTGCCAGCTCCCCTGGGATACCGAACACCGGGGAGCTGTTTTTT.

V and J are TRBV20-1 and TRBJ1-5; D not certain. CDR3 length: 15 residues. V was pared by 3 bases and J by 7 bases, with 19 bases between. Germline CDR1 reads DFQATT; CDR2 reads SNEGSKA (reference sequence). The CDR3 nucleotides read TGCAGTGCTAGGGAGTTTGGTGGAGTTGGGCAGCCCCAGCATTTT. It translates to CSAREFGGVGQPQHF.

V and J are TRBV7-3 and TRBJ2-1; TRBD1 or TRBD2 may be the D gene (5 bases each). Per the germline V gene, CDR1 is SGHTA and CDR2 is FQGTGA. The V end lost 0 bases, the J end lost 9 bases, and 15 bases lay between the germline ends. The CDR3 length is 15 residues. As DNA, the CDR3 is TGTGCCAGCAGCTTAACCGGCGGTGGGGGTATTGAGCAGTTCTTC. It specifies CASSLTGGGGIEQFF.

This clonotype was picked up one time. The CDR3 DNA reads as TGTGCCATCAGTGAGTCGACTCGGGATACGCAGTATTTT. It codes for CAISESTRDTQYF. The chain recombines TRBV10-3 with TRBJ2-3; D unresolved. Trimming removed 0 bases from V and 6 bases from J, with 7 bases in between. Germline lookup yields CDR1 ENHRY and CDR2 SYGVKD. CDR3 length equals 13 residues.